These 3 T cell receptor beta chains originate from one sample sequenced in a study of Ad26.COV2.S vaccination and SARS-CoV-2 variants. Indicated treatment: approximately 18 received Ad26.COV2.S at low or high dose, single or two shots; 5 received placebo; per-sample allocation not given. Sampling was done on day 63 after the first vaccine or placebo injection. Using immunoSEQ multiplex PCR, the repertoire was profiled, and TCRdb retains in-frame clones only, with some absent. The table records roughly 380,000 clones, roughly 81% of them present only once. Sample: peripheral blood, taken in a trial of Ad26.COV2.S vaccine versus placebo. These receptors were taken from a person between 18 and 60 years old who received the Ad26.COV2.S COVID-19 vaccine or a placebo.

The chain is built from TRBV5-1 and TRBJ1-1; 8 nucleotides align to TRBD1. The CDR3 totals 16 residues. Germline loops: CDR1 SGHRS, CDR2 YFSETQ. The V and J ends lost 4 bases and 1 base, in that order; junction bases with no gene match: 9. CDR3 region: CASSPGQGGANTEAFF. DNA for the CDR3: TGCGCCAGCAGCCCCGGACAGGGAGGGGCGAACACTGAAGCTTTCTTT.

The rearrangement uses TRBV7-9 and TRBJ2-7; 8 bases line up with TRBD2. The CDR3 contains 12 residues. Germline loops: CDR1 SEHNR, CDR2 FQNEAQ (reference sequence). V was pared by 2 bases and J by 6 bases, with 0 bases of the junction left unmatched. CDR3 residues: CASSLSGSEQYF. The CDR3, as DNA: TGTGCCAGCAGCTTAAGCGGGAGCGAGCAGTACTTC.

This chain joins TRBV27 and TRBJ2-1; TRBD2 matches at 9 bases. V dropped 6 bases and J dropped 0; count of bases not matched to a gene: 3. Germline V gene lookup returns CDR1 MNHEY and CDR2 SMNVEV (reference sequence). CDR3 length equals 15 residues. The CDR3 bases are TGTGCCAGCAGGGTAGCGGGGGCCTCCTACAATGAGCAGTTCTTC. Translated, it gives CASRVAGASYNEQFF.